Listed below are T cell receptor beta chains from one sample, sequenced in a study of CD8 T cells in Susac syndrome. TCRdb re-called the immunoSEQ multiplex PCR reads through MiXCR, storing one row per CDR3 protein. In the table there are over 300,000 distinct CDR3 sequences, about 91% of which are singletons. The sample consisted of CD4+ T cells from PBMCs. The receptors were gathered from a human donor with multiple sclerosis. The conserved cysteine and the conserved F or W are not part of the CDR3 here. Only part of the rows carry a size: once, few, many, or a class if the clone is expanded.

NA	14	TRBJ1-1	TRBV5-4	ASSRPGTGSVTEAF
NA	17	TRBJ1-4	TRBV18	ASSPLAGGTTATNEKLF
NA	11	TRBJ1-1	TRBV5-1	ASSRDPNVGAF
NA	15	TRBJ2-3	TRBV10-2	ASSPRTSGGHTDTQY
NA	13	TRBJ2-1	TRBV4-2	ASSQEGPTYNEQF
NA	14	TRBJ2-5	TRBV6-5	ASSLLGVRSTGTQY
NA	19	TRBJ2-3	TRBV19	ASSIRARGTSGGKSTDTQY
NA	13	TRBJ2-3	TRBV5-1	ASSLNGSPADTQY
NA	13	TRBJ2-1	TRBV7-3	ASSSGGAGADEQF
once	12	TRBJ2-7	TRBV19	ASSIGTGSYEQY
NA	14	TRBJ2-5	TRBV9	ASSTRTGGVGETQY